The clone carrying this T cell receptor beta chain was seen once. This entry comes from a study of blood T cell repertoires in COVID-19. Across the study: COVID-19 samples collected from the United States, Italy and Spain covered acute and convalescent phases. Sources were T cells, B-cell-depleted T cells, or PBMCs; the material itself was cDNA or gDNA.

This table comes from immunoSEQ multiplex PCR, and its TCRdb copy is limited to in-frame clones, with some not included. This sample has fewer than 70,000 clones; 60% to 85% occur once, and the top ten carry 4.5% to 6%. CDR1 and CDR2 from the germline V gene are LGHDT and YNNKEL (reference sequence). The CDR3 loop spans 15 amino acids. Germline trimming cut 4 bases from V and 1 base from J; bases unmatched to any gene: 5. What was sequenced was peripheral blood. The source of this sequence is a human donor in a cohort sampled during active COVID-19. The chain couples TRBV3-1 (or the pseudogene TRBV3-2) to TRBJ1-1; 8 bases align to TRBD1. The DNA for the CDR3 is TGTGCCAGCAGCCGAAGGACAGGGCGGAACACTGAAGCTTTCTTT. This translates into CASSRRTGRNTEAFF.